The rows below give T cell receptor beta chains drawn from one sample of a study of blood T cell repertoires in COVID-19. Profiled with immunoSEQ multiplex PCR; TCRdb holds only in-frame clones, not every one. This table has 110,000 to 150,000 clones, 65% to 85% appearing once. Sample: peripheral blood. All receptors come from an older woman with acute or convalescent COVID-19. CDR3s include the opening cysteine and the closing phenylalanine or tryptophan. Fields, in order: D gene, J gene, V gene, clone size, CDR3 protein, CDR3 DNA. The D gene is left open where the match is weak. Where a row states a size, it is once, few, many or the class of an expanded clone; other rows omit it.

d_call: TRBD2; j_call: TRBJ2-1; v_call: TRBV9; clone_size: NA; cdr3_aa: CASSVGGSGYNEQFF; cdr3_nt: TGTGCCAGCAGCGTGGGCGGGAGTGGGTACAATGAGCAGTTCTTC
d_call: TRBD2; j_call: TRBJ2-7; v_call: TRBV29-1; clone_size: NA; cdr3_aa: CSAEAGDRFEQYF; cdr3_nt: TGCAGCGCTGAAGCGGGAGATCGCTTCGAGCAGTACTTC
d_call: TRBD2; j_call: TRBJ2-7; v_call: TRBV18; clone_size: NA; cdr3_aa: CASSPGRYHEQYF; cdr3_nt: TGTGCCAGCTCTCCCGGGAGGTACCACGAGCAGTACTTC
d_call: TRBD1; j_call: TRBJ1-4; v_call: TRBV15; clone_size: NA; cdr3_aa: CATSRRQGEKLFF; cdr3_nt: TGTGCCACCAGCAGAAGACAGGGGGAAAAACTGTTTTTT
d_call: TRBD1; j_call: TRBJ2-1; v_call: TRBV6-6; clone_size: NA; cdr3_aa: CASSRKNTGGIYNEQFF; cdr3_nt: TGTGCCAGCAGCCGAAAAAATACAGGGGGAATTTACAATGAGCAGTTCTTC
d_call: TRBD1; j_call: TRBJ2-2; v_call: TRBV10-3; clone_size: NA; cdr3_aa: CAISEATGTNTGELFF; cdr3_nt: TGTGCCATCAGTGAGGCGACAGGGACGAACACCGGGGAGCTGTTTTTT
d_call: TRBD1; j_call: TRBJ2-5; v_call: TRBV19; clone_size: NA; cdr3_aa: CARPCDRDYQETQYF; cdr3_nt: TGTGCCAGACCCTGCGACAGGGATTATCAAGAGACCCAGTACTTC
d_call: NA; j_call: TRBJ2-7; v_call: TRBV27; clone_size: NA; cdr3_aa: CASSLVRHGQYF; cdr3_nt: TGTGCCAGCAGTTTAGTCCGACACGGGCAGTACTTC
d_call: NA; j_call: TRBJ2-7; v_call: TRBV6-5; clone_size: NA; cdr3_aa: CASSYSQGRTYEQYF; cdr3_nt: TGTGCCAGCAGTTACTCACAGGGTAGAACCTACGAGCAGTACTTC
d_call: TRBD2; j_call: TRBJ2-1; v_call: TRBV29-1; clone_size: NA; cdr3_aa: CSVEDPLAANNEQFF; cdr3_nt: TGCAGCGTTGAAGACCCACTAGCGGCGAACAATGAGCAGTTCTTC
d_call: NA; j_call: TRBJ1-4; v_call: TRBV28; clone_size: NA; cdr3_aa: CASTPRWPLGEKLFF; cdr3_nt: TGTGCCAGCACTCCCCGCTGGCCTTTGGGCGAAAAACTGTTTTTT
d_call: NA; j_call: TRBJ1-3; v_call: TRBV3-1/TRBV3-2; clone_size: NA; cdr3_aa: CASSLQVSGNTIYF; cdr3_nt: TGTGCCAGCAGCCTTCAGGTCTCTGGAAACACCATATATTTT
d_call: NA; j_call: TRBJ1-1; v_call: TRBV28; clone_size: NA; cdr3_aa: CASSVDSLGETEAFF; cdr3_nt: TGTGCCAGCAGTGTCGACTCGCTTGGGGAGACTGAAGCTTTCTTT
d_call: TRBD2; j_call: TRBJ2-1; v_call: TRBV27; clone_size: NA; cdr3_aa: CATAAGVRYNEQFF; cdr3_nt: TGTGCCACCGCCGCGGGAGTTCGTTACAATGAGCAGTTCTTC
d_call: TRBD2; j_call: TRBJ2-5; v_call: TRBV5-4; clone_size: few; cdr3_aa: CASSLAGAETQYF; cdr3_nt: TGTGCCAGCAGCCTAGCGGGAGCGGAGACCCAGTACTTC
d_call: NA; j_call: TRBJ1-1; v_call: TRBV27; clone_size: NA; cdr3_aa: CASSLQAKNTEAFF; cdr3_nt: TGTGCCAGCAGTTTGCAGGCAAAGAACACTGAAGCTTTCTTT
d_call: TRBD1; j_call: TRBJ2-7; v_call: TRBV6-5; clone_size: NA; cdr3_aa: CASIQAGQGIREQYF; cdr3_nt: TGTGCCAGCATTCAGGCGGGACAGGGTATTCGGGAGCAGTACTTC
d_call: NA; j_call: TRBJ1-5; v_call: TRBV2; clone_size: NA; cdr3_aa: CASSPGQSSNQPQHF; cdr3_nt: TGTGCCAGCAGCCCCGGACAGTCGAGCAATCAGCCCCAGCATTTT
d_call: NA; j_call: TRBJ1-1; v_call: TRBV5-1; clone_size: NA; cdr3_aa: CASSSTVNTEAFF; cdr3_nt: TGCGCCAGCAGCTCGACAGTGAACACTGAAGCTTTCTTT
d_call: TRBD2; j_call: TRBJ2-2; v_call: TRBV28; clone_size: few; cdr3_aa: CASSWGVTGGPNGELFF; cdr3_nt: TGTGCCAGCAGTTGGGGGGTGACGGGAGGGCCGAACGGGGAGCTGTTTTTT
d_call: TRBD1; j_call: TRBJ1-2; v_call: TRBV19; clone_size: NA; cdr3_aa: CASMRDRGRGYTF; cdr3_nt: TGTGCCAGTATGCGGGACAGGGGTCGAGGCTACACCTTC
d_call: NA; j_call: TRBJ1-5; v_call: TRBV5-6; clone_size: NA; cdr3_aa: CASSLAHYNQPQHF; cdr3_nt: TGTGCCAGCAGCTTGGCTCACTACAATCAGCCCCAGCATTTT
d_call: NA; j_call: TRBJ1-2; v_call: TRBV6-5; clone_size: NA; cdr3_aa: CASSRDLYGYTF; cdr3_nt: TGTGCCAGCAGCAGGGATCTTTATGGCTACACCTTC
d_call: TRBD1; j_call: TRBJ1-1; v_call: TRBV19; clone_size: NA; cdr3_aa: CASSSRDSKNTEAFF; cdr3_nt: TGTGCCAGTAGTAGTCGGGACAGCAAGAACACTGAAGCTTTCTTT
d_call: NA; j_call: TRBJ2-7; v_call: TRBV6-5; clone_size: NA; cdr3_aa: CASTESRQYF; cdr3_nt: TGTGCCAGCACCGAGTCAAGGCAGTACTTC
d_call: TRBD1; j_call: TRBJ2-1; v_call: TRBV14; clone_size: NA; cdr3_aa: CASSLDRGLFDEQFF; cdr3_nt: TGTGCCAGCAGCCTGGACAGGGGGCTTTTTGATGAGCAGTTCTTC
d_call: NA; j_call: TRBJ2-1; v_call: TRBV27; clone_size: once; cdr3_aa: CASSLSRDNEQFF; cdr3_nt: TGTGCCAGCAGTTTATCCAGGGACAATGAGCAGTTCTTC
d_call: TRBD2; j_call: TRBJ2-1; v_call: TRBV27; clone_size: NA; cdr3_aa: CASSLWGGDEQFF; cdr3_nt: TGTGCCAGCAGTTTATGGGGAGGGGATGAGCAGTTCTTC
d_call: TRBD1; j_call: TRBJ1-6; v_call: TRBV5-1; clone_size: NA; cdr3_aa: CASSSGNRGLSYNSPLHF; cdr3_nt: TGCGCCAGCAGCTCGGGGAACAGGGGACTCTCCTATAATTCACCCCTCCACTTT
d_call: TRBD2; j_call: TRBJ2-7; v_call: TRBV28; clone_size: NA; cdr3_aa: CASSLILAGAHEQYF; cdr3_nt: TGTGCCAGCAGTTTAATACTAGCGGGAGCCCACGAGCAGTACTTC
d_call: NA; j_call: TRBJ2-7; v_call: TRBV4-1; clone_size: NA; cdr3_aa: CASSLEEESSYEQYF; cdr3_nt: TGCGCCAGCAGCCTTGAGGAGGAAAGCTCCTACGAGCAGTACTTC
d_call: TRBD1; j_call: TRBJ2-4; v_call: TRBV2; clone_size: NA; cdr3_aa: CASSYSGTGGMGEYIQYF; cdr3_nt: TGTGCCAGCAGTTATTCCGGGACAGGGGGTATGGGAGAGTACATTCAGTACTTC
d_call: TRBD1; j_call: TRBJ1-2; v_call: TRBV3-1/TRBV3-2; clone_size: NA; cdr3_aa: CASSHGQGVLVWRGYTF; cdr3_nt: TGTGCCAGCAGCCACGGACAGGGGGTATTAGTATGGCGTGGCTACACCTTC
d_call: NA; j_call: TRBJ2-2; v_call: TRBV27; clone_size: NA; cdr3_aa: CASSLSTGELFF; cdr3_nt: TGTGCCAGCAGTCTCTCCACCGGGGAGCTGTTTTTT
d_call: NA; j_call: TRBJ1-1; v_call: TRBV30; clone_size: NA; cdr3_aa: CAWSQGISTEAFF; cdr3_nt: TGTGCCTGGAGTCAGGGAATAAGTACTGAAGCTTTCTTT
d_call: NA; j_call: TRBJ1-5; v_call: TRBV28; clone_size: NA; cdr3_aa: CASTTGLDQPQHF; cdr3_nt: TGTGCCAGCACTACGGGTTTGGATCAGCCCCAGCATTTT
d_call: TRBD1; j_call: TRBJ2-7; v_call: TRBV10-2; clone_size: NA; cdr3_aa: CASSDDREDYEQYF; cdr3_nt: TGCGCCAGCAGTGATGACAGGGAAGATTACGAGCAGTACTTC
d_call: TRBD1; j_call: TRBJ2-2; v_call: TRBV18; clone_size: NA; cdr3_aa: CASSTETGKNTGELFF; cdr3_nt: TGTGCCAGCTCAACAGAGACAGGGAAAAACACCGGGGAGCTGTTTTTT
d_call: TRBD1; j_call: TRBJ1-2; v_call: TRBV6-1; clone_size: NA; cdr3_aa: CASSDRQGIDGYTF; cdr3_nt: TGTGCCAGCAGTGACCGACAGGGAATTGATGGCTACACCTTC
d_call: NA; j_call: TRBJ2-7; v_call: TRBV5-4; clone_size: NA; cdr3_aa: CASSLGGASYEQYF; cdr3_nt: TGTGCCAGCAGCTTAGGGGGAGCCTCCTACGAGCAGTACTTC
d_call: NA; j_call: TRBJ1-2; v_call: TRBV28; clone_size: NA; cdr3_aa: CASSSGQTPWEGYTF; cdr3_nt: TGTGCCAGCAGTTCAGGACAGACGCCATGGGAGGGCTACACCTTC
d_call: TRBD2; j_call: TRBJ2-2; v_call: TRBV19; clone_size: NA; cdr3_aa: CASNRLAGGPGELFF; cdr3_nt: TGTGCCAGTAATCGACTAGCGGGAGGGCCCGGGGAGCTGTTTTTT